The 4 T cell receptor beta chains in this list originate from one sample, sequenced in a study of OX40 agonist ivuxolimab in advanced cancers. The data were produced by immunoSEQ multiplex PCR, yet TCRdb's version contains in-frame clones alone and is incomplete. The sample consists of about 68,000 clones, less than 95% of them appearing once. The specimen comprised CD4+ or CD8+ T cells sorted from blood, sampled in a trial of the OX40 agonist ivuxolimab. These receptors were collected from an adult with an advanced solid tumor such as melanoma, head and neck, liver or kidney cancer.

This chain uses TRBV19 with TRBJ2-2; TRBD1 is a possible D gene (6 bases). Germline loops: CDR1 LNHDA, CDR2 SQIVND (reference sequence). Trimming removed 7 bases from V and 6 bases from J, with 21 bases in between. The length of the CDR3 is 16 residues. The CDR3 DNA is TGTGCCAGTACCACCCAAGGGGGTAGAGTTGCCGGGGAGCTGTTTTTT. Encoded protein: CASTTQGGRVAGELFF.

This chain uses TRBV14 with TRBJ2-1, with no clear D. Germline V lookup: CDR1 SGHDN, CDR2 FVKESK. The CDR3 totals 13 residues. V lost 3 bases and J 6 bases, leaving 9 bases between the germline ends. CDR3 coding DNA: TGTGCCAGCAGCCAGGGTACTTTCAATGAGCAGTTCTTC. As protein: CASSQGTFNEQFF.

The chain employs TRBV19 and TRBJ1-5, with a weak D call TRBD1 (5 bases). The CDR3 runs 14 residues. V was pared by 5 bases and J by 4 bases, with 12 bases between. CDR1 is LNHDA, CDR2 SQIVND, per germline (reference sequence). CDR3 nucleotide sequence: TGTGCCAGTAGTCACAGTGGACATAATCAGCCCCAGCATTTT. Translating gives CASSHSGHNQPQHF.

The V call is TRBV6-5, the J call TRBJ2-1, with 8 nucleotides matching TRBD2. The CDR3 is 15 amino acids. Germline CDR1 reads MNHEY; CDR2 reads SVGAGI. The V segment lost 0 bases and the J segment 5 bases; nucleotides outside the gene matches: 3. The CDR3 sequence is CASSYSGGGHNEQFF. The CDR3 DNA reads TGTGCCAGCAGTTACTCAGGCGGGGGGCACAATGAGCAGTTCTTC.